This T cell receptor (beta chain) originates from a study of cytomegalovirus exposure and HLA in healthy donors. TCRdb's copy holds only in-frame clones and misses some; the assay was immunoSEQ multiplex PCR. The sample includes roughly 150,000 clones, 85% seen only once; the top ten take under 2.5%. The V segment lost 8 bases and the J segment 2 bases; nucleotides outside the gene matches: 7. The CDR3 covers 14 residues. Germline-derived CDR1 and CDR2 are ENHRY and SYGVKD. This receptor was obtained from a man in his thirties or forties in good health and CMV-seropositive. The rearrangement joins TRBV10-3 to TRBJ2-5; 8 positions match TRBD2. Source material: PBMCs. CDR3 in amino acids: CAIAKLAVQETQYF. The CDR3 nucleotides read TGTGCCATCGCAAAACTAGCGGTACAAGAGACCCAGTACTTC.